The entry below gives a single T cell receptor (beta chain) sequence along with its context. What it binds is not known. TCRdb itself ran the RT-PCR reads through MiXCR, one entry per CDR3 protein. The table includes 2,000 to 3,000 distinct CDR3 sequences, approximately 80% detected once. This entry is derived from a study of yellow fever vaccine responses in identical twins. Study-level findings and limits: After vaccination, twins' T cell response reportedly seemed partly convergent, partly personalized.

Germline V lookup: CDR1 SGHAT, CDR2 FQNNGV. V lost 3 bases and J 2 bases, leaving 15 bases between the germline ends. The CDR3 extends over 16 amino acids. The sample here was T cells from blood (PBMCs), unsorted or a sorted subset (not recorded which), taken before or after yellow fever vaccination (not recorded which). The V call is TRBV11-2, the J call TRBJ2-3; D ambiguous. The receptor was derived from a woman between 18 and 29 years old who received the yellow fever vaccine. The CDR3 region is CASSFLGGGDTDTQYF. CDR3 sequence (DNA): TGTGCCAGCAGCTTTCTCGGTGGCGGCGACACAGATACGCAGTATTTT.